This T cell receptor beta chain was sequenced for a study of blood T cell repertoires in COVID-19. Study background: The analysed material was cDNA or gDNA that came from T cells, B-cell-depleted T cells, or PBMCs.

The repertoire was sequenced with immunoSEQ multiplex PCR; TCRdb's copy has only in-frame clones and lacks some. The sample includes 200,000 to 250,000 clones, around 85% of them seen just once. Trimming removed 4 bases from V and 2 bases from J, with 9 bases in between. CDR1 and CDR2 (germline): SGHRS, YFSETQ. The CDR3 has 13 amino acids. The specimen sequenced was peripheral blood. The source is a man between 60 and 75 years old with acute or convalescent COVID-19. V is TRBV5-1 and J is TRBJ1-2; D call uncertain. The CDR3 here is CASSPGMNYGYTF. The CDR3 DNA is TGCGCCAGCAGCCCCGGGATGAACTATGGCTACACCTTC.